This entry is about one T cell receptor (beta chain). Antigen: not known. This sample is drawn from a study of shared clonotypes between healthy human individuals. At deep level, the assay was performed. Bulk PBMC genomic DNA spanned ten immunoSEQ deep plates. The table came from immunoSEQ multiplex PCR; TCRdb's copy has only in-frame clones and leaves some out. The sample holds hundreds of thousands of clones, around 78% seen once. When samples were unsorted, about 90 million PBMCs were used for genomic DNA. Overall study findings and caveats: Represented diversity, genetic and exposure-history alike, was limited by few donors.

The sequenced sample was PBMCs. This clonotype originated in a woman in her forties in good health. Some clones in this sample may be carry-over from other donors' samples.

CDR3 in DNA: TGTGCCTGGAGCGCCCCTTCACCCCTCCACTTT. Its translation: CAWSAPSPLHF. V usage is TRBV30 and J usage is TRBJ1-6; D remains ambiguous. Germline V lookup: CDR1 GTSNPN, CDR2 SVGIG (reference sequence). This CDR3 region has 11 residues. Trimming pared 3 bases from V and 9 bases from J, leaving 6 bases between.